These 26 T cell receptor beta chains share one sample of origin, sequenced in a study of tumor-infiltrating lymphocytes in localized non-small cell lung cancer. Clones were read by immunoSEQ multiplex PCR, and TCRdb kept only the in-frame ones, dropping some. The profile shows fewer than 25,000 clones, over 60% of them singletons. Material for sequencing was lung tumor tissue. These receptors originate from a human donor with non-small cell lung cancer.

The genes are TRBV11-3 and TRBJ1-1, with D uncertain. V lost 5 bases to trimming and J lost 2 bases, with 12 bases between them. Germline CDR1 SGHNT, CDR2 YENEEA. This CDR3 is built from 14 residues. Here the CDR3 DNA reads TGTGCCAGCAGCCGCGGAGTAGGAAACACTGAAGCTTTCTTT. Translated, it gives CASSRGVGNTEAFF.

The chain joins TRBV10-1 to TRBJ2-5; maybe TRBD1 (5 bases). The CDR3 has 13 residues. CDR1 WNHNN and CDR2 SYGVQD come from the germline V gene (reference sequence). The V end was cut by 2 bases, the J end by 8 bases, with 12 bases between. This CDR3 reads CASSETRVDTQYF. CDR3 nucleotide sequence: TGCGCCAGCAGTGAGACCAGGGTAGATACCCAGTACTTC.

This clone is medium-sized by share. The gene calls are TRBV21-1 and TRBJ1-2. TRBV21-1 is given as a pseudogene. The CDR3 length is 17 residues. CDR3 region: CASSNRAGYTYWRGYTF. CDR3 DNA: TGTGCCAGCAGCAATCGGGCAGGATATACCTATTGGCGTGGCTACACCTTC.

CDR3 in DNA: TGTGCCAGCAGCCCCCGTGGGACTAAGCAGTTCTTC. It is translated as CASSPRGTKQFF. The chain is built from TRBV14 and TRBJ2-1; 7 bases match TRBD2. Trimming at V came to 4 bases and at J to 11 bases, leaving 5 bases not matched to a gene. The CDR3 consists of 12 residues. Germline-derived CDR1 and CDR2 are SGHDN and FVKESK.

This clone was detected only a few times. The same CDR3 arises from other DNA sequences in this sample as well. The genes are TRBV9 and TRBJ1-1; 11 nucleotides agree with TRBD1. The CDR3 runs to 15 residues. Trimming at V came to 2 bases and at J to 2 bases, leaving 2 bases not matched to a gene. Germline V lookup: CDR1 SGDLS, CDR2 YYNGEE. In DNA, the CDR3 is TGTGCCAGCAGCGTGGGGACAGGGGGAAACACTGAAGCTTTCTTT. Its translation: CASSVGTGGNTEAFF.

The chain is built from TRBV7-2 and TRBJ2-7; D is uncertain. The CDR3 has 13 residues. CDR1 SGHTA and CDR2 FQGNSA come from the germline V gene. V shed 1 base and J shed 2 bases, with 6 bases lying between them. DNA for the CDR3: TGTGCCAGCAGCTTAGAACACCCCTACGAGCAGTACTTC. Protein sequence: CASSLEHPYEQYF.

This chain uses TRBV11-3 with TRBJ1-6; a possible D gene is TRBD1 (5 bases). V shed 1 base and J shed 7 bases, with 8 bases lying between them. The germline gives CDR1 SGHNT, CDR2 YENEEA. The CDR3 spans 14 residues. The CDR3 bases are TGTGCCAGCAGCTTAGGGGGCTCAAATTCACCCCTCCACTTT. Residues: CASSLGGSNSPLHF.

V and J are TRBV5-1 and TRBJ2-5; no firm D call. The V gene lost 2 bases and the J gene lost 3 bases, with 14 bases spanning the gap. Germline V lookup: CDR1 SGHRS, CDR2 YFSETQ. The CDR3 contains 15 residues. The CDR3 nucleotides read TGCGCCAGCAGCTTTAGTAGATCGTCGGAAGAGACCCAGTACTTC. Translation: CASSFSRSSEETQYF. The full variable domain, rest sourced from reference TRBV5-1 and TRBJ2-5, is KAGVTQTPRYLIKTRGQQVTLSCSPISGHRSVSWYQQTPGQGLQFLFEYFSETQRNKGNFPGRFSGRQFSNSRSEMNVSTLELGDSALYLCASSFSRSSEETQYFGPGTRLLVL.

The genes are TRBV7-2 and TRBJ1-2; maybe TRBD1 (5 bases). CDR1 SGHTA and CDR2 FQGNSA come from the germline V gene. This CDR3 has 13 residues. The V and J ends lost 8 bases and 4 bases respectively, with 14 bases between them. CDR3 region: CASSPPGPYGYTF. The CDR3 DNA follows: TGTGCCAGCTCGCCCCCGGGGCCCTATGGCTACACCTTC.

The V call is TRBV5-6, the J call TRBJ1-2, with no clear D. Germline V gives CDR1 SGHDT, CDR2 YYEEEE. Deletions cut 2 bases from V and 2 bases from J, with 7 bases between. This CDR3 has 13 amino acids. DNA for the CDR3: TGTGCCAGCAGCTTCTCGGAGAACTATGGCTACACCTTC. Encoded protein: CASSFSENYGYTF.

The V gene is TRBV13, the J gene TRBJ1-2; TRBD1 matches 11 bases. V gave up 4 bases and J gave up 7 bases; unmatched junction bases: 8. CDR3 length: 15 amino acids. Germline CDR1 is PRHDT and CDR2 is FYEKMQ (reference sequence). The CDR3 spells CASSYRTGGSGGYTF. For the CDR3, the DNA is TGTGCCAGCAGCTACCGGACAGGGGGCTCGGGTGGCTACACCTTC.

The chain employs TRBV5-8 and TRBJ1-2; D ambiguous. Germline loops: CDR1 SGHTS, CDR2 YDEGEE. Trimming shortened V by 4 bases and J by 8 bases, and 12 bases separated the two germline ends. This CDR3 has 12 residues. CDR3 in amino acids: CASSRGFGGYTF. CDR3 DNA sequence: TGTGCCAGCAGCCGGGGTTTTGGGGGCTACACCTTC.

Comments on this clone: Its ends do not fully match the called genes, so a read error is possible. The chain joins TRBV29-1 to TRBJ2-3; tentatively, D is TRBD2 (6 bases). This CDR3 comprises 10 residues. Per germline, CDR1 SQVTM and CDR2 ANQGSEA. The CDR3 DNA reads TGCAGCGCCAGGGAGGATACGCACTATTTT. Protein: CSAREDTHYF.

This CDR3 reads CASHFGGETQYF. CDR3 nucleotides: TGCGCCAGCCATTTTGGGGGTGAGACCCAGTACTTC. J is TRBJ2-5 and V is TRBV5-1; D may match TRBD1 or TRBD2 (5 bases each). Germline V gene lookup returns CDR1 SGHRS and CDR2 YFSETQ. The CDR3 is 12 amino acids. Trimming pared 7 bases from V and 5 bases from J, leaving 12 bases between.

The chain links TRBV7-8 to TRBJ2-4; D uncertain. The V and J ends lost 2 bases and 8 bases respectively, with 16 bases between them. The CDR3 consists of 15 residues. Germline values: CDR1 SGHVS, CDR2 FQNEAQ. The CDR3 sequence: CASSLNGDGRDIQYF. The CDR3 bases are TGTGCCAGCAGCTTAAACGGTGACGGGCGAGACATTCAGTACTTC. Using reference TRBV7-8 and TRBJ2-4 for the parts outside the CDR3, the full variable domain is GAGVSQSPRYKVAKRGQDVALRCDPISGHVSLFWYQQALGQGPEFLTYFQNEAQLDKSGLPSDRFFAERPEGSVSTLKIQRTQQEDSAVYLCASSLNGDGRDIQYFGAGTRLSVL.

The V and J genes are TRBV14 and TRBJ1-6; TRBD1 is a possible D gene (6 bases). Trimming stripped 1 base from V and 14 bases from J, with 12 bases between. Germline lookup yields CDR1 SGHDN and CDR2 FVKESK. CDR3 size: 13 residues. In nucleotides, the CDR3 is TGTGCCAGCAGCCAAGTGTGGAGGGGGGCCCTCCACTTT. Its translation is CASSQVWRGALHF.

This clone was observed once. The chain joins TRBV25-1 to TRBJ2-5, with TRBD1 as a possible D gene (6 bases). This CDR3 region has 14 residues. V was cut by 4 bases and J by 5 bases, with 14 bases left in between. CDR1 is MGHDK, CDR2 SYGVNS, per germline. The CDR3 DNA follows: TGTGCCAGCAGTGCACAGGGCGTCTGGGAGACCCAGTACTTC. Translation: CASSAQGVWETQYF.

This clone was detected a few times. The gene calls are TRBV6-1 and TRBJ1-5, with unresolved D. CDR3 length equals 15 residues. V lost 8 bases to trimming and J lost 0 bases, with 14 bases between them. CDR1 is MNHNS, CDR2 SASEGT, per germline. The CDR3 region is CASVWTKDSNQPQHF. In DNA form, the CDR3 reads TGTGCCAGCGTTTGGACGAAAGATAGCAATCAGCCCCAGCATTTT.

V gene TRBV10-3 combines with J gene TRBJ1-2, with D perhaps TRBD1 (6 bases). The CDR3 has 13 amino acids. Trimming took off 7 bases at V and 0 bases at J, with 9 bases between the two ends. Germline V lookup: CDR1 ENHRY, CDR2 SYGVKD. The DNA of the CDR3 is TGTGCCATCAAGGGGGAAACTAACTATGGCTACACCTTC. It codes for CAIKGETNYGYTF.

By sample fraction, this clone is medium-sized. V usage is TRBV2 and J usage is TRBJ1-1; D is ambiguous. CDR1 and CDR2 from the germline V gene are SNHLY and FYNNEI. The CDR3 is made up of 11 amino acids. Trimming cost V 2 bases and J 6 bases, with 4 bases left between them. CDR3: CASSEMAEAFF. CDR3 DNA: TGTGCCAGCAGTGAAATGGCTGAAGCTTTCTTT.

This clone occurred a few times. The chain joins TRBV10-3 to TRBJ1-1; D is perhaps TRBD1 (6 bases). The CDR3 is 14 amino acids. V lost 3 bases, J lost 3 bases, and 11 bases lay in between. Germline values: CDR1 ENHRY, CDR2 SYGVKD. The chain's CDR3 is CAISDRQDYTEAFF. In DNA, the CDR3 is TGTGCCATCAGTGATCGACAGGACTACACTGAAGCTTTCTTT.

The chain recombines TRBV5-6 with TRBJ1-1; tentatively, D is TRBD1 (5 bases). The CDR3 length is 13 residues. CDR1 and CDR2 from the germline V gene are SGHDT and YYEEEE. V lost 6 bases and J 1 base, leaving 10 bases between the germline ends. CDR3 coding DNA: TGTGCCAGCACCCAGGGTGGGAACACTGAAGCTTTCTTT. It codes for CASTQGGNTEAFF.

In its sample, this clone was seen once. This chain links TRBV4-3 with TRBJ1-1; D gene unclear. Germline CDR1 and CDR2: LGHNA and YSLEER. Trimming cost V 0 bases and J 1 base, with 6 bases left between them. This CDR3 is 14 amino acids long. The CDR3 DNA reads TGCGCCAGCAGCCAAGATAATGCGAACACTGAAGCTTTCTTT. Translated: CASSQDNANTEAFF.

The J gene is TRBJ2-1, the V gene TRBV5-1; TRBD1 matches 9 bases. Germline assignment: CDR1 SGHRS and CDR2 YFSETQ. The CDR3 sequence is 16 residues long. Trimming removed 4 bases from V and 3 bases from J; junction bases left unmatched: 8. Here the CDR3 reads CASSQGQGSFYNEQFF. CDR3 in DNA: TGCGCCAGCAGCCAGGGACAGGGAAGTTTCTACAATGAGCAGTTCTTC.

This chain uses TRBV6-5 with TRBJ1-1, with D maybe TRBD1 (6 bases). This CDR3 is 14 amino acids long. Germline V CDR1 and CDR2: MNHEY, SVGAGI. Between the trimmed V and J ends, which lost 5 bases and 1 base, there was a span of 11 bases. The chain's CDR3 is CASSPRQANTEAFF. CDR3 nucleotide sequence: TGTGCCAGCAGTCCCCGACAGGCGAACACTGAAGCTTTCTTT.

The rearrangement links TRBV6-1 to TRBJ1-2; a possible D gene is TRBD1 (5 bases). Trimming removed 8 bases at V and 4 bases at J, with 11 bases between. The CDR3 length is 12 residues. Germline V gives CDR1 MNHNS, CDR2 SASEGT. DNA for the CDR3: TGTGCCAGCGGCTTCGGGGGCTATGGCTACACCTTC. Its protein is CASGFGGYGYTF.